Listed below are T cell receptor beta chains from one sample, sequenced in a study of T cell repertoires in cytomegalovirus infection. From the reads, TCRdb called clonotypes with MiXCR, one entry per CDR3 protein. Here the sample spans about 890,000 distinct CDR3 sequences, around 30% being singletons. Their antigen targets remain unknown. Sequenced material: cultured CD8+ T cells from PBMCs, taken from culture after CMV antigen stimulation. Source of these receptors: a human donor in good health (CMV status not recorded). Some clones in this sample may be carry-over from other donors' samples. Both conserved end residues are part of each CDR3. Fields, in order: CDR3 length, D gene, clone size, V gene, J gene, CDR3 DNA, CDR3 protein. D genes are given only for firm matches. Size is stated for part of the rows, as once, few or many counts, or as a class when the clone is expanded.

CDR3 length: 16
D gene: TRBD2
clone size: few
V gene: TRBV13
J gene: TRBJ2-5
CDR3 DNA: TGTGCCAGCAGCGTTGGACCGCTAGCGGGGGTTGAGACCCAGTACTTC
CDR3 protein: CASSVGPLAGVETQYF

CDR3 length: 12
D gene: NA
clone size: few
V gene: TRBV15
J gene: TRBJ1-1
CDR3 DNA: TGTGCCACTCGGACGACGAACACTGAAGCTTTCTTT
CDR3 protein: CATRTTNTEAFF

CDR3 length: 15
D gene: TRBD1
clone size: many
V gene: TRBV7-8
J gene: TRBJ1-1
CDR3 DNA: TGTGCCAGCAGCCCACTGACAGGGGGGGCCACTGAAGCTTTCTTT
CDR3 protein: CASSPLTGGATEAFF

CDR3 length: 15
D gene: TRBD1
clone size: NA
V gene: TRBV27
J gene: TRBJ2-7
CDR3 DNA: TGTGCCAGCAGTTTAAAGACAGGGGGCCCCTACGAGCAGTACTTC
CDR3 protein: CASSLKTGGPYEQYF

CDR3 length: 15
D gene: NA
clone size: few
V gene: TRBV9
J gene: TRBJ2-1
CDR3 DNA: TGTGCCAGCAGCGTAGATCAGGGGACCTACAATGAGCAGTTCTTC
CDR3 protein: CASSVDQGTYNEQFF

CDR3 length: 15
D gene: NA
clone size: few
V gene: TRBV11-2
J gene: TRBJ2-2
CDR3 DNA: TGTGCCAGCAGCTTAATCGGACCGAACACCGGGGAGCTGTTTTTT
CDR3 protein: CASSLIGPNTGELFF

CDR3 length: 16
D gene: TRBD1
clone size: NA
V gene: TRBV27
J gene: TRBJ1-5
CDR3 DNA: TGTGCCAGCAGTTTGACAGGGTGGACGAGCAATCAGCCCCAGCATTTT
CDR3 protein: CASSLTGWTSNQPQHF

CDR3 length: 12
D gene: NA
clone size: few
V gene: TRBV20-1
J gene: TRBJ1-1
CDR3 DNA: TGCAGTGCCTTAGAAGGTCCCACTGAAGCTTTCTTT
CDR3 protein: CSALEGPTEAFF

CDR3 length: 16
D gene: NA
clone size: many
V gene: TRBV7-2
J gene: TRBJ1-2
CDR3 DNA: TGTGCCAGCAGCCCCCAAGCAACGGGGGTGGGCTATGGCTACACCTTC
CDR3 protein: CASSPQATGVGYGYTF

CDR3 length: 14
D gene: NA
clone size: NA
V gene: TRBV6-1
J gene: TRBJ1-4
CDR3 DNA: TGTGCCAGCAGCCTTTCCGGGCCTAATGAAAAACTGTTTTTT
CDR3 protein: CASSLSGPNEKLFF

CDR3 length: 18
D gene: TRBD2
clone size: many
V gene: TRBV12-3/TRBV12-4
J gene: TRBJ2-1
CDR3 DNA: TGTGCCAGCAGTTTTCTGCACCCTAGCGGGGGTGTGTACAATGAGCAGTTCTTC
CDR3 protein: CASSFLHPSGGVYNEQFF

CDR3 length: 12
D gene: NA
clone size: many
V gene: TRBV12-3/TRBV12-4
J gene: TRBJ1-4
CDR3 DNA: TGTGCCAGCAGCCCCACTAATGAAAAACTGTTTTTT
CDR3 protein: CASSPTNEKLFF

CDR3 length: 16
D gene: TRBD1
clone size: NA
V gene: TRBV7-4
J gene: TRBJ2-7
CDR3 DNA: TGTGCCAGCAGCTTAATGAACCCCAGGGGGTTCTACAAGCAGTACTTC
CDR3 protein: CASSLMNPRGFYKQYF

CDR3 length: 11
D gene: NA
clone size: NA
V gene: TRBV9
J gene: TRBJ2-1
CDR3 DNA: TGTGCCAGCAGAGGAAGCAATGAGCAGTTCTTC
CDR3 protein: CASRGSNEQFF

CDR3 length: 13
D gene: NA
clone size: once
V gene: TRBV7-9
J gene: TRBJ2-5
CDR3 DNA: TGTGCCAGCAGCTTAACCCTTCGGAAGACCCAGTACTTC
CDR3 protein: CASSLTLRKTQYF

CDR3 length: 17
D gene: NA
clone size: NA
V gene: TRBV6-6
J gene: TRBJ1-1
CDR3 DNA: TGTGCCAGCAGTTACTCGAGCAGGACGGGGATGAACACTGAAGCTTTCTTT
CDR3 protein: CASSYSSRTGMNTEAFF

CDR3 length: 11
D gene: NA
clone size: few
V gene: TRBV6-6
J gene: TRBJ2-2
CDR3 DNA: TGTGCCACCTTCGGGACCGGGGAGCTGTTTTTT
CDR3 protein: CATFGTGELFF

CDR3 length: 14
D gene: NA
clone size: NA
V gene: TRBV7-9
J gene: TRBJ1-1
CDR3 DNA: TGTGCCAGCAGCTCATCCCCGCCCGGGGCGGGAGCTTTCTTT
CDR3 protein: CASSSSPPGAGAFF

CDR3 length: 14
D gene: NA
clone size: NA
V gene: TRBV19
J gene: TRBJ2-2
CDR3 DNA: TGTGCCAGTAGTATAGCCATAGGCGCAGGGGAGCTGTTTTTT
CDR3 protein: CASSIAIGAGELFF

CDR3 length: 15
D gene: TRBD1
clone size: NA
V gene: TRBV23-1
J gene: TRBJ2-6
CDR3 DNA: TGCGCATCGACAGGGGTCCCCTCTGGGGCCAACGTCCTGACTTTC
CDR3 protein: CASTGVPSGANVLTF

CDR3 length: 16
D gene: NA
clone size: NA
V gene: TRBV15
J gene: TRBJ1-5
CDR3 DNA: TGTGCCACCAGCAGAGAGGGGGGTAGGTCGCCCCTGCCCCAGCATTTT
CDR3 protein: CATSREGGRSPLPQHF

CDR3 length: 15
D gene: NA
clone size: few
V gene: TRBV27
J gene: TRBJ1-1
CDR3 DNA: TGTGCCAGCAGTCTGGAGGGGCTCCCGAACACTGAAGCTTTCTTT
CDR3 protein: CASSLEGLPNTEAFF

CDR3 length: 15
D gene: NA
clone size: many
V gene: TRBV12-3/TRBV12-4
J gene: TRBJ1-4
CDR3 DNA: TGTGCCAGCAGTCCAAAGTGGCTAGACAATGAAAAACTGTTTTTT
CDR3 protein: CASSPKWLDNEKLFF

CDR3 length: 18
D gene: NA
clone size: few
V gene: TRBV6-6
J gene: TRBJ2-3
CDR3 DNA: TGTGCCAGCAGTTACCGAGAAGGGGAATATCCTAGCACAGATACGCAGTATTTT
CDR3 protein: CASSYREGEYPSTDTQYF

CDR3 length: 15
D gene: NA
clone size: NA
V gene: TRBV18
J gene: TRBJ1-5
CDR3 DNA: TGTGCCAGCTCACGGGCAGTCACGGACAATCAGCCCCAGCATTTT
CDR3 protein: CASSRAVTDNQPQHF

CDR3 length: 13
D gene: TRBD1
clone size: NA
V gene: TRBV12-3/TRBV12-4
J gene: TRBJ2-7
CDR3 DNA: TGTGCCAGCAGTTTCTTCGGGGACAGCGAGCAGTACTTC
CDR3 protein: CASSFFGDSEQYF

CDR3 length: 17
D gene: NA
clone size: NA
V gene: TRBV5-5
J gene: TRBJ2-1
CDR3 DNA: TGTGCCAGCAGCCCCAACCCGGGGGCCGCCCTTGTCAATGAGCAGTTCTTC
CDR3 protein: CASSPNPGAALVNEQFF

CDR3 length: 16
D gene: TRBD1
clone size: NA
V gene: TRBV6-2/TRBV6-3
J gene: TRBJ2-6
CDR3 DNA: TGTGCCAGCAGATGGGACAGCAACTCTGGGGCCAACGTCCTGACTTTC
CDR3 protein: CASRWDSNSGANVLTF

CDR3 length: 16
D gene: NA
clone size: few
V gene: TRBV3-1
J gene: TRBJ1-4
CDR3 DNA: TGTGCCAGCAGCCAAGGAGGATGGGCAGTCAATGAAAAACTGTTTTTT
CDR3 protein: CASSQGGWAVNEKLFF

CDR3 length: 12
D gene: NA
clone size: NA
V gene: TRBV7-9
J gene: TRBJ1-1
CDR3 DNA: TGTGCCAGCGGCATGGGTTACACTGAAGCTTTCTTT
CDR3 protein: CASGMGYTEAFF

CDR3 length: 14
D gene: NA
clone size: few
V gene: TRBV27
J gene: TRBJ1-5
CDR3 DNA: TGTGCCAGCAGCCGAATAGGGGGAAATCAGCCCCAGCATTTT
CDR3 protein: CASSRIGGNQPQHF

CDR3 length: 14
D gene: NA
clone size: few
V gene: TRBV20-1
J gene: TRBJ1-2
CDR3 DNA: TGCAGTGCTAGAGATAAGGCAGCCGTCTATGGCTACACCTTC
CDR3 protein: CSARDKAAVYGYTF

CDR3 length: 15
D gene: NA
clone size: many
V gene: TRBV7-2
J gene: TRBJ2-2
CDR3 DNA: TGTGCCAGCAGCGCGGGTATTTCGGGCACCGGGGAGCTGTTTTTT
CDR3 protein: CASSAGISGTGELFF

CDR3 length: 15
D gene: NA
clone size: NA
V gene: TRBV5-4
J gene: TRBJ2-1
CDR3 DNA: TGTGCCAGCAGCTTAGGGGTGCCGGCCTACAATGAGCAGTTCTTC
CDR3 protein: CASSLGVPAYNEQFF

CDR3 length: 18
D gene: TRBD1
clone size: NA
V gene: TRBV7-9
J gene: TRBJ1-5
CDR3 DNA: TGTGCCAGCAGCTTAGTGGGGACAGGGGGCTTGAACAATCAGCCCCAGCATTTT
CDR3 protein: CASSLVGTGGLNNQPQHF

CDR3 length: 17
D gene: TRBD2
clone size: NA
V gene: TRBV2
J gene: TRBJ2-1
CDR3 DNA: TGTGCCAGCAGTGTACCTAGCGGGGCCGATTCAGTGAGTGAGCAGTTCTTC
CDR3 protein: CASSVPSGADSVSEQFF

CDR3 length: 13
D gene: NA
clone size: many
V gene: TRBV7-9
J gene: TRBJ1-1
CDR3 DNA: TGTGCCAGCAGCCCACCTCGGAGCACTGAAGCTTTCTTT
CDR3 protein: CASSPPRSTEAFF

CDR3 length: 18
D gene: NA
clone size: few
V gene: TRBV11-2
J gene: TRBJ1-2
CDR3 DNA: TGTGCCAGCAGCTTAGATCCCAAACAGGACTACTTGGACTATGGCTACACCTTC
CDR3 protein: CASSLDPKQDYLDYGYTF

CDR3 length: 12
D gene: NA
clone size: NA
V gene: TRBV6-1
J gene: TRBJ2-1
CDR3 DNA: TGTGCCAGCAGGATCTCGCCCAAGGAGCAGTTCTTC
CDR3 protein: CASRISPKEQFF

CDR3 length: 16
D gene: TRBD1
clone size: NA
V gene: TRBV14
J gene: TRBJ1-1
CDR3 DNA: TGTGCCAGCAGCCAACCGGGACAGGGGGTTCGGGCTGAAGCTTTCTTT
CDR3 protein: CASSQPGQGVRAEAFF

CDR3 length: 17
D gene: TRBD1
clone size: NA
V gene: TRBV18
J gene: TRBJ2-5
CDR3 DNA: TGTGCCAGCTCACCACCCCCTGGGACAGGGAGTCAAGAGACCCAGTACTTC
CDR3 protein: CASSPPPGTGSQETQYF

CDR3 length: 12
D gene: NA
clone size: NA
V gene: TRBV29-1
J gene: TRBJ2-7
CDR3 DNA: TGCAGCGCAGCCGACCGATCCTACGAGCAGTACTTC
CDR3 protein: CSAADRSYEQYF

CDR3 length: 11
D gene: NA
clone size: NA
V gene: TRBV6-2/TRBV6-3
J gene: TRBJ1-5
CDR3 DNA: TGTGCCAGCGGCATCAATCAGCCCCAGCATTTT
CDR3 protein: CASGINQPQHF

CDR3 length: 18
D gene: TRBD2
clone size: NA
V gene: TRBV20-1
J gene: TRBJ2-1
CDR3 DNA: TGCAGTGCTAGAGATTCAGGTCCAGGAACTTTAGCGGGGGGCTCCCAGTTCTTC
CDR3 protein: CSARDSGPGTLAGGSQFF

CDR3 length: 12
D gene: TRBD1
clone size: NA
V gene: TRBV15
J gene: TRBJ1-1
CDR3 DNA: TGTGCCACTTTGGACAGGGGCACTGAAGCTTTCTTT
CDR3 protein: CATLDRGTEAFF

CDR3 length: 13
D gene: TRBD2
clone size: NA
V gene: TRBV2
J gene: TRBJ2-1
CDR3 DNA: TGTGCCATACTAGCGGCAACTGCCAATGAGCAGTTCTTC
CDR3 protein: CAILAATANEQFF

CDR3 length: 12
D gene: NA
clone size: NA
V gene: TRBV6-1
J gene: TRBJ1-1
CDR3 DNA: TGTGCCAGTGTTGACGGGAACACTGAAGCTTTCTTT
CDR3 protein: CASVDGNTEAFF

CDR3 length: 14
D gene: NA
clone size: NA
V gene: TRBV18
J gene: TRBJ2-7
CDR3 DNA: TGTGCCAGCTCACCACCCAGGCCGTCCTACGAGCAGTACTTC
CDR3 protein: CASSPPRPSYEQYF

CDR3 length: 16
D gene: TRBD1
clone size: NA
V gene: TRBV25-1
J gene: TRBJ1-6
CDR3 DNA: TGTGCCAGCAGAAATTTAGTGACAGGGAGTAATTCACCCCTCCACTTT
CDR3 protein: CASRNLVTGSNSPLHF

CDR3 length: 15
D gene: TRBD1
clone size: many
V gene: TRBV7-8
J gene: TRBJ1-3
CDR3 DNA: TGTGCCAGCAGCCTCGGTCTAGGGGGCCGAAACACCATATATTTT
CDR3 protein: CASSLGLGGRNTIYF

CDR3 length: 16
D gene: NA
clone size: few
V gene: TRBV7-9
J gene: TRBJ2-2
CDR3 DNA: TGTGCCAGCAGCTTACGGCCAGGCCTAGTCGTCGGGGAGCTGTTTTTT
CDR3 protein: CASSLRPGLVVGELFF

CDR3 length: 11
D gene: TRBD1
clone size: NA
V gene: TRBV29-1
J gene: TRBJ2-2
CDR3 DNA: TGCAGCGCAGGGGGCCCCGGGGAGCTGTTTTTT
CDR3 protein: CSAGGPGELFF

CDR3 length: 15
D gene: NA
clone size: NA
V gene: TRBV27
J gene: TRBJ2-6
CDR3 DNA: TGTGTCAGCAGTAAGGAGACCTCTGGGGCCAACGTCCTGACTTTC
CDR3 protein: CVSSKETSGANVLTF

CDR3 length: 14
D gene: NA
clone size: NA
V gene: TRBV27
J gene: TRBJ2-1
CDR3 DNA: TGTGCCTGCAGTTTATCCCCCGGGTACAATGAGCAGTTCTTC
CDR3 protein: CACSLSPGYNEQFF

CDR3 length: 17
D gene: TRBD2
clone size: NA
V gene: TRBV28
J gene: TRBJ2-5
CDR3 DNA: TGTGCCAGCAGTACCAGGCTAGCGGGGGGGGATCAAGAGACCCAGTACTTC
CDR3 protein: CASSTRLAGGDQETQYF

CDR3 length: 15
D gene: TRBD1
clone size: few
V gene: TRBV6-1
J gene: TRBJ2-3
CDR3 DNA: TGTGCCAGCAGTGACCGACAGGGGTACACAGATACGCAGTATTTT
CDR3 protein: CASSDRQGYTDTQYF

CDR3 length: 12
D gene: NA
clone size: NA
V gene: TRBV6-1
J gene: TRBJ1-1
CDR3 DNA: TGTGCCAGCAGTGGTTGGCGAACTGAAGCTTTCTTT
CDR3 protein: CASSGWRTEAFF